The T cell receptor (beta chain) described here comes from a study of blood T cell repertoires in COVID-19. Study in general: Acute-phase and convalescent COVID-19 samples originated in the United States, Italy and Spain. In each case, the material was cDNA or gDNA derived from T cells, B-cell-depleted T cells, or PBMCs.

In the study's own analysis: Reference gene primer amplification gave nucleated cell count estimates. TCRdb's copy holds only in-frame clones and misses some; the assay was immunoSEQ multiplex PCR. The V and J calls and the clone size are those of that table, but D and trimming were determined from the DNA. The data hold hundreds of thousands of clones, with 75% to 90% observed a single time. The Seattle patients joined while their infection was active and were tracked longitudinally afterward. There are 16 residues in the CDR3. The V segment lost 6 bases and the J segment 5 bases; nucleotides outside the gene matches: 11. Germline V CDR1 and CDR2: LNHDA, SQIVND (reference sequence).

The rearrangement links TRBV19 to TRBJ2-2, with 8 nucleotides matching TRBD2. The clonotype originates from a man between 18 and 29 years old with COVID-19, enrolled during active disease. Sequenced sample: peripheral blood. The CDR3 DNA reads as TGTGCCAGTAGGGGAGAAGGGACTAGGGGGACCGGGGAGCTGTTTTTT. Protein product: CASRGEGTRGTGELFF.